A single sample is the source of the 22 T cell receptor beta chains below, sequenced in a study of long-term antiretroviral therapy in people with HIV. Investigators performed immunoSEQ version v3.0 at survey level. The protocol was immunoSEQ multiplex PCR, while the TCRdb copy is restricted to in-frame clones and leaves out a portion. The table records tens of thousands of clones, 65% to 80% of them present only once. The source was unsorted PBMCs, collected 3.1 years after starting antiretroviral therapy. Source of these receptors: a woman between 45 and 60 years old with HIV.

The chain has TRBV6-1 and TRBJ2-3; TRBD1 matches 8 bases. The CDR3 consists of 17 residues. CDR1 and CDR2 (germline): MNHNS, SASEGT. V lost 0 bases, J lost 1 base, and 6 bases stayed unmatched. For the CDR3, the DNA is TGTGCCAGCAGTGAAGCCATAGGACAGGGAGGCACAGATACGCAGTATTTT. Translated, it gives CASSEAIGQGGTDTQYF.

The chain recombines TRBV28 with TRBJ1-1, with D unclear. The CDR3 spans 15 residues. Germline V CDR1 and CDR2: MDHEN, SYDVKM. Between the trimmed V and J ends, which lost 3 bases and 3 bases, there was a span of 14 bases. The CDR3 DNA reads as TGTGCCAGCAGTTTTAGGATTGGGTTGGACACTGAAGCTTTCTTT. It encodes CASSFRIGLDTEAFF.

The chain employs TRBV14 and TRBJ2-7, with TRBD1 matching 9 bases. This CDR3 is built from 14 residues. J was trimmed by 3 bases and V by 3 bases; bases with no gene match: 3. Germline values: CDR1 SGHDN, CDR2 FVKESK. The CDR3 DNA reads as TGTGCCAGCAGCCAGGACAGGGGAAACTACGAGCAGTACGTC. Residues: CASSQDRGNYEQYV.

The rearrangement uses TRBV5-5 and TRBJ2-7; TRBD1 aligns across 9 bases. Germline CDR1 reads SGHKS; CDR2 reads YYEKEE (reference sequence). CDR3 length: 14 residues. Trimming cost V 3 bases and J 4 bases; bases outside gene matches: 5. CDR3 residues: CASSSGTGSYEQYF. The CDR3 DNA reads TGTGCCAGCAGCTCGGGGACAGGGAGTTACGAGCAGTACTTC.

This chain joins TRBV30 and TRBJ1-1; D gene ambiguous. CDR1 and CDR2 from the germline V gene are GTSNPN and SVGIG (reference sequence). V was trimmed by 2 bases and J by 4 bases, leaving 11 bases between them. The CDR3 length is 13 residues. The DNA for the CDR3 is TGTGCCTGGAGTCTTGGTTCGAGCACTGAAGCTTTCTTT. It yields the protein CAWSLGSSTEAFF. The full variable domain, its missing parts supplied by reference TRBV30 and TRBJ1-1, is SQTIHQWPATLVQPVGSPLSLECTVEGTSNPNLYWYRQAAGRGLQLLFYSVGIGQISSEVPQNLSASRPQDRQFILSSKKLLLSDSGFYLCAWSLGSSTEAFFGQGTRLTVV.

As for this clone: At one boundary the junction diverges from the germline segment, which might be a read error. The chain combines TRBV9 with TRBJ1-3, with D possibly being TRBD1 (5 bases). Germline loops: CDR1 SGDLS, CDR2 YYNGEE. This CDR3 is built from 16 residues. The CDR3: CASSSRQSPSGTTIYF. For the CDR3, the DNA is TGTGCCAGCAGCTCCCGACAGTCCCCGTCTGGAACCACCATATATTTT.

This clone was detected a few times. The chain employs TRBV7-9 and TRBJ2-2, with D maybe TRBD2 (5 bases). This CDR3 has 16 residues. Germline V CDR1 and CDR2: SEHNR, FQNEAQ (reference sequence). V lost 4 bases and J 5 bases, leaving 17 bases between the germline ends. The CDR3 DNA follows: TGTGCCAGCAGCTCGAGGGCCGGCGAGATGACCGGGGAGCTGTTTTTT. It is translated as CASSSRAGEMTGELFF.

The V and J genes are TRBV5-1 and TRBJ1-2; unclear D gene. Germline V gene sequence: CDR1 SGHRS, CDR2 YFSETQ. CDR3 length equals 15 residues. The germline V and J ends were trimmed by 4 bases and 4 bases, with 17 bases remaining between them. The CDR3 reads CASSHDVGFIYGYTF. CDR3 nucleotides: TGCGCCAGCAGCCACGATGTGGGATTTATCTATGGCTACACCTTC.

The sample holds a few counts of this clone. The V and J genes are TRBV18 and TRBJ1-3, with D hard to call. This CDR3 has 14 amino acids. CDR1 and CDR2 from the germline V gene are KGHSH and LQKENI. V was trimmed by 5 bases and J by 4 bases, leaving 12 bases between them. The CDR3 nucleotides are TGTGCCAGCTCAGTTGGGGATCTCGGAAACACCATATATTTT. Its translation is CASSVGDLGNTIYF.

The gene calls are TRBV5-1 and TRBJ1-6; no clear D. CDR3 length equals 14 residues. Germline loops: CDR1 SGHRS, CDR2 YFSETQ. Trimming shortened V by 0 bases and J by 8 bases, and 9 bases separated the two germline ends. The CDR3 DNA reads TGCGCCAGCAGCTTGGCCGGGGTGGATTCACCCCTCCACTTT. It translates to CASSLAGVDSPLHF.

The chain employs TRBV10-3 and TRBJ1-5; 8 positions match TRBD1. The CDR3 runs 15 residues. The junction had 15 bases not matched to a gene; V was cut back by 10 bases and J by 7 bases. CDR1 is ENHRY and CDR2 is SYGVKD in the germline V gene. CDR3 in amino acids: CATRIGQGAVQPQHF. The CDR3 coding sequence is TGTGCCACCCGAATTGGGCAGGGGGCTGTACAGCCCCAGCATTTT.

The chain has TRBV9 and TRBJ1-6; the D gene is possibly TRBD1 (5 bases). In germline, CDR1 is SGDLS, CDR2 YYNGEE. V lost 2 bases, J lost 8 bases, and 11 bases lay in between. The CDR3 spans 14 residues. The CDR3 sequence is CASSVGRVHSPLHF. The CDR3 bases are TGTGCCAGCAGCGTGGGCAGGGTACATTCACCCCTCCACTTT.

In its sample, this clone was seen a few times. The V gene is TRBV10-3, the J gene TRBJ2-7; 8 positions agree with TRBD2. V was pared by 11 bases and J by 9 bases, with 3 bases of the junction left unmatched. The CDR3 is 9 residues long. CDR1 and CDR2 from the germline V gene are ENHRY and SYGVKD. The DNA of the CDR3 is TGTGCCCCCAGCGGGGGGCAGTACGTC. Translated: CAPSGGQYV.

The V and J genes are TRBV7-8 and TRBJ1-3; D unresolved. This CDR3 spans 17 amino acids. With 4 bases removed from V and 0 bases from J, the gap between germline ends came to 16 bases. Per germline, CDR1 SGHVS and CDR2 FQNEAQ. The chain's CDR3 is CASSSNFRLSSGNTIYF. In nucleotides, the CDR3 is TGTGCCAGCAGCTCCAACTTCAGGTTAAGCTCTGGAAACACCATATATTTT.

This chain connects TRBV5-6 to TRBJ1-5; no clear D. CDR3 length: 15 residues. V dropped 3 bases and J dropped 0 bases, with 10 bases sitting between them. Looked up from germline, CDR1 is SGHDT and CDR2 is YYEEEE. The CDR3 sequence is CASSSNTFSNQPQHF. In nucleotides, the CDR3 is TGTGCCAGCAGCTCTAACACCTTTAGCAATCAGCCCCAGCATTTT.

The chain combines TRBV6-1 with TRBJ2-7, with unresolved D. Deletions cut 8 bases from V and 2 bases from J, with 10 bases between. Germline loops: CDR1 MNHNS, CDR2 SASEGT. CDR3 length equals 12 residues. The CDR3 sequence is CASHDGTYEQYV. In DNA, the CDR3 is TGTGCCAGCCACGACGGAACCTACGAGCAGTACGTC.

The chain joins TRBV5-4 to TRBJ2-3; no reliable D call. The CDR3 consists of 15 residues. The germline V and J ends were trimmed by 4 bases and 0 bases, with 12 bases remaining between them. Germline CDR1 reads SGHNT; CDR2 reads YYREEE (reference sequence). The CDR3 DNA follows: TGTGCCAGCAGCAGTAACACCGCTAGCACAGATACGCAGTATTTT. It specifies CASSSNTASTDTQYF.

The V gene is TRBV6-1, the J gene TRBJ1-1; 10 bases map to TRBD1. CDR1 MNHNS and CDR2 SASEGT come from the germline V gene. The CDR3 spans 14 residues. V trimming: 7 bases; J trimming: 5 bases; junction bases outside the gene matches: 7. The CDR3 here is CASISTGGLTEAFF. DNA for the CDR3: TGTGCCAGCATCTCGACAGGGGGCCTAACTGAAGCTTTCTTT.

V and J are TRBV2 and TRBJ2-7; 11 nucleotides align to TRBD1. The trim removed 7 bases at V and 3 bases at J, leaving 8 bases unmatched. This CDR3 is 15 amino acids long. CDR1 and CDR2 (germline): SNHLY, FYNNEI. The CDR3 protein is CASIRSGTGGYEQYV. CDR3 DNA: TGTGCCAGCATAAGATCCGGGACAGGGGGCTACGAGCAGTACGTC.

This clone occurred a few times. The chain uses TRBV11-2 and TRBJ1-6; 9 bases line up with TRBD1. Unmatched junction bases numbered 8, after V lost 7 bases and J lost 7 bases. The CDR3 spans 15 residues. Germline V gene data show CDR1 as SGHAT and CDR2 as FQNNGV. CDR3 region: CASTSGTGTNSPLHF. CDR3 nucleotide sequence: TGTGCCAGCACCTCGGGGACAGGGACCAATTCACCCCTCCACTTT.

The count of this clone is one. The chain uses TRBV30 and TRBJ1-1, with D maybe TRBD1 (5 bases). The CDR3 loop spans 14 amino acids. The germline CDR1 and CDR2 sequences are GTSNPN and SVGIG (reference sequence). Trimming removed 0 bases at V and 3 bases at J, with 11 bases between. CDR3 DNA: TGTGCCTGGAGTGTCGGCAGGGAGGACACTGAAGCTTTCTTT. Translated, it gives CAWSVGREDTEAFF.

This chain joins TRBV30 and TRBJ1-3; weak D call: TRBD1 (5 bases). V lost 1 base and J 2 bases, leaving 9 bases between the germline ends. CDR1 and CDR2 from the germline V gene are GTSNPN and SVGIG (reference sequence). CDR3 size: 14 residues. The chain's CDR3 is CAWSGGRPGNTIYF. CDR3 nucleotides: TGTGCCTGGAGTGGGGGGAGACCTGGAAACACCATATATTTT.